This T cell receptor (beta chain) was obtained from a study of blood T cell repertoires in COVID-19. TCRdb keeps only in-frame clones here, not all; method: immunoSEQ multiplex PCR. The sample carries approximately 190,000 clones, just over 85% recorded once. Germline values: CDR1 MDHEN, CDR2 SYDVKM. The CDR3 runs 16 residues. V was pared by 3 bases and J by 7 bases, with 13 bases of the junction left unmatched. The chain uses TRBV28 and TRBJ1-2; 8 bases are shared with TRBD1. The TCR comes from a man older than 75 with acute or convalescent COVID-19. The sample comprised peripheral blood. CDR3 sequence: CASSFRHGQGRGGYTF. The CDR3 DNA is TGTGCCAGCAGTTTCAGACACGGACAGGGTCGGGGTGGCTACACCTTC.